This paragraph covers one TCR beta chain sequence. This CDR3 spans 13 amino acids. The V segment lost 11 bases and the J segment 1 base; nucleotides outside the gene matches: 5. Germline V CDR1 and CDR2: MNHNS, SASEGT. Libraries were prepared by immunoSEQ multiplex PCR; TCRdb keeps only in-frame clonotypes and omits some of them. The data contain under 75,000 clones, approximately 92% of them singletons. The time point is: baseline, week 1 (first vaccination visit). Documented treatment: pre-vaccination baseline after standard-of-care therapy. This record comes from a study of a mutant IDH1 vaccine in newly diagnosed glioma.

Sequencing used PBMCs, obtained from a glioma patient treated with radiotherapy, temozolomide or both. The chain combines TRBV6-1 with TRBJ2-3; 8 nucleotides match TRBD2. The receptor comes from a man in his forties or fifties with glioma. CDR3 coding DNA: TGTGCCTTAAGGCGGGAGGGCACAGATACGCAGTATTTT. Translated: CALRREGTDTQYF.